This is a list of T cell receptor beta chains from one sample in a study of PD-L1 blockade in urothelial cancer. Sequenced by immunoSEQ multiplex PCR; TCRdb stores in-frame clones only, minus some. The sample carries 37,000 or so clones, approximately 84% recorded once. The source material was PBMCs, sampled around atezolizumab (anti-PD-L1) treatment. These receptors came from a man between 60 and 75 years old with urothelial cancer. Each CDR3 is given with its conserved first and last residue. Each record gives: V gene, J gene, clone size, D gene, CDR3 DNA, CDR3 protein. D genes are given only for firm matches. Expanded clones get a size class; other rows say once, few or many, or leave the size out.

V gene: TRBV6-1
J gene: TRBJ2-7
clone size: NA
D gene: NA
CDR3 DNA: TGTGCCAGCAGTGAACCACGGGGAGATCTATACGAGCAGTACTTC
CDR3 protein: CASSEPRGDLYEQYF

V gene: TRBV11-2
J gene: TRBJ2-3
clone size: NA
D gene: NA
CDR3 DNA: TGTGCCAGCAGCTTAGATAGGGGGATCGTTACGCAGTATTTT
CDR3 protein: CASSLDRGIVTQYF

V gene: TRBV7-3
J gene: TRBJ2-1
clone size: NA
D gene: TRBD2
CDR3 DNA: TGTGCCAGCAGCTTACCCCGCGGGAGGGCCCACAATGAGCAGTTCTTC
CDR3 protein: CASSLPRGRAHNEQFF

V gene: TRBV27
J gene: TRBJ2-1
clone size: once
D gene: TRBD2
CDR3 DNA: TGTGCCAGCAGCAGAGCGGGAAGGGACAATGAGCAGTTCTTC
CDR3 protein: CASSRAGRDNEQFF

V gene: TRBV6-6
J gene: TRBJ2-2
clone size: NA
D gene: NA
CDR3 DNA: TGTGCCAGTAACAGGTTGGGAGGCACCGGGGAGCTGTTTTTT
CDR3 protein: CASNRLGGTGELFF

V gene: TRBV30
J gene: TRBJ2-5
clone size: NA
D gene: NA
CDR3 DNA: TGTGCCTGGAGAAGGGGGGGCGGAGAGACCCAGTACTTC
CDR3 protein: CAWRRGGGETQYF

V gene: TRBV29-1
J gene: TRBJ1-1
clone size: NA
D gene: TRBD1
CDR3 DNA: TGCAGCGTCCACAGGGGAATTGAAGCTTTCTTT
CDR3 protein: CSVHRGIEAFF

V gene: TRBV4-2
J gene: TRBJ2-3
clone size: medium-sized
D gene: NA
CDR3 DNA: TGTGCCAGCAGCCAAGTCCAGGGTACAGATACGCAGTATTTT
CDR3 protein: CASSQVQGTDTQYF

V gene: TRBV28
J gene: TRBJ2-5
clone size: NA
D gene: NA
CDR3 DNA: TGTGCCAGCAGTTTGTACGGGGCAGGGGAGGAGACCCAGTACTTC
CDR3 protein: CASSLYGAGEETQYF

V gene: TRBV11-3
J gene: TRBJ1-1
clone size: NA
D gene: NA
CDR3 DNA: TGTGCCAGCAGCCAGGAGGCGGGCAATGAAGCTTTCTTT
CDR3 protein: CASSQEAGNEAFF

V gene: TRBV7-3
J gene: TRBJ2-6
clone size: NA
D gene: NA
CDR3 DNA: TGTGCCAGCAGCCGGGGCTCTGGGGCCAACGTCCTGACTTTC
CDR3 protein: CASSRGSGANVLTF

V gene: TRBV7-3
J gene: TRBJ2-3
clone size: NA
D gene: TRBD2
CDR3 DNA: TGTGCCAGCAGCTTAAGGACTAGCGGGAGTAGCCCAGATACGCAGTATTTT
CDR3 protein: CASSLRTSGSSPDTQYF

V gene: TRBV7-6
J gene: TRBJ2-5
clone size: NA
D gene: NA
CDR3 DNA: TGTGCCAGCAGCTTAGGGGGGGGCAATCGAGAGACCCAGTACTTC
CDR3 protein: CASSLGGGNRETQYF

V gene: TRBV28
J gene: TRBJ2-1
clone size: NA
D gene: NA
CDR3 DNA: TGTGCCAGCAGGCCGTCGGGAGTTGCCTACAATGAGCAGTTCTTC
CDR3 protein: CASRPSGVAYNEQFF

V gene: TRBV7-9
J gene: TRBJ2-1
clone size: NA
D gene: NA
CDR3 DNA: TGTGCCAGCAGCTTAGGTTGGGCTGATGAGCAGTTCTTC
CDR3 protein: CASSLGWADEQFF

V gene: TRBV6-1
J gene: TRBJ1-6
clone size: NA
D gene: TRBD1
CDR3 DNA: TGTGCCAGCAGTGAGTCGGGACAGAGAAATTCACCCCTCCACTTT
CDR3 protein: CASSESGQRNSPLHF

V gene: TRBV18
J gene: TRBJ2-6
clone size: once
D gene: TRBD2
CDR3 DNA: TGTGCCAGCTCCCTCCACGCGGGAGGGGGGGACTCTGGGGCCAACGTCCTGACTTTC
CDR3 protein: CASSLHAGGGDSGANVLTF

V gene: TRBV6-6
J gene: TRBJ2-7
clone size: NA
D gene: TRBD1
CDR3 DNA: TGTGCCAGCAGTTACGGTCAGGGGGCGTACGAGCAGTACTTC
CDR3 protein: CASSYGQGAYEQYF

V gene: TRBV9
J gene: TRBJ2-7
clone size: NA
D gene: TRBD2
CDR3 DNA: TGTGCCAGCAGCGTAGAGGGGTTAGCGGGAGACGAGCAGTACTTC
CDR3 protein: CASSVEGLAGDEQYF